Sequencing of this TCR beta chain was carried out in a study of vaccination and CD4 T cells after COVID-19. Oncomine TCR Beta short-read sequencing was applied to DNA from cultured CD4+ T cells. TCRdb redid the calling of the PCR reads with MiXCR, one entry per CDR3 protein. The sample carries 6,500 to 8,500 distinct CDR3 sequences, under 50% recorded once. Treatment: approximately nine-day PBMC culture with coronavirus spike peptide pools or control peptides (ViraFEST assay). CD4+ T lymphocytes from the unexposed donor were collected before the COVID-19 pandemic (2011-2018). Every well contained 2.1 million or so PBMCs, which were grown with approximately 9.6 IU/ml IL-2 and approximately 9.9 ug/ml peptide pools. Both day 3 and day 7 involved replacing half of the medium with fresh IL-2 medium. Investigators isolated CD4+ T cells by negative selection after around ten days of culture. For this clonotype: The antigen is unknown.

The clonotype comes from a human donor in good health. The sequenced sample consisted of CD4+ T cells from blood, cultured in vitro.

CDR3 DNA: TGTGCCACCAGTGATTTGGCGACAGGGGACAATGAGCAGTTCTTC. Translated: CATSDLATGDNEQFF. V gene TRBV24-1 combines with J gene TRBJ2-1, with TRBD1 matching 8 bases. The CDR3 has 15 residues. Germline values: CDR1 KGHDR, CDR2 SFDVKD. V lost 0 bases and J lost 5; bases outside the gene matches: 2.